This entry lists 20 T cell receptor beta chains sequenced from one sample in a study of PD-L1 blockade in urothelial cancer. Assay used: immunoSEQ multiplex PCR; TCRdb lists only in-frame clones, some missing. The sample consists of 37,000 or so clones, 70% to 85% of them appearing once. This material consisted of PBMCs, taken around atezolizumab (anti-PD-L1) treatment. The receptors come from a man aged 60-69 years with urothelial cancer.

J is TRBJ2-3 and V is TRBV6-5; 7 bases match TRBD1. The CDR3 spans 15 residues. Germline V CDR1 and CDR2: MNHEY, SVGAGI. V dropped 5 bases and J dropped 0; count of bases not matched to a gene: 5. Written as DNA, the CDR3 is TGTGCCAGCAGTCCGACAGGGATAAGCACAGATACGCAGTATTTT. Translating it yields CASSPTGISTDTQYF.

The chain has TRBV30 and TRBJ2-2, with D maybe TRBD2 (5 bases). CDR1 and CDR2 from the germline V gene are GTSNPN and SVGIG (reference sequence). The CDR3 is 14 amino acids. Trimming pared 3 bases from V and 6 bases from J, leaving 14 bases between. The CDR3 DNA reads TGTGCCTGGAGGGGAGACACGGCGTCCGGGGAGCTGTTTTTT. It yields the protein CAWRGDTASGELFF. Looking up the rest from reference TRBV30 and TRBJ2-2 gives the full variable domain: SQTIHQWPATLVQPVGSPLSLECTVEGTSNPNLYWYRQAAGRGLQLLFYSVGIGQISSEVPQNLSASRPQDRQFILSSKKLLLSDSGFYLCAWRGDTASGELFFGEGSRLTVL.

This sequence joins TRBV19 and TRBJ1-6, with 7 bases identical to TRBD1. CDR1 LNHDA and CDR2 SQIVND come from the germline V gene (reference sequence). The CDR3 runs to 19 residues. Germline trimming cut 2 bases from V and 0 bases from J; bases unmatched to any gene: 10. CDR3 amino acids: CASSIRIGQASSYNSPLHF. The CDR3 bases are TGTGCCAGTAGTATACGAATTGGACAGGCCAGCTCCTATAATTCACCCCTCCACTTT.

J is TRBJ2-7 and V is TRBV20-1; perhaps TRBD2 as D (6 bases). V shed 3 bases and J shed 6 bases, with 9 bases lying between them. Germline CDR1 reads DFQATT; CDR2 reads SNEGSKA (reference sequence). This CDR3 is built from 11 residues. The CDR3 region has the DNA TGCAGTGCTAGTGGGGGGATCGAGCAGTACTTC. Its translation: CSASGGIEQYF.

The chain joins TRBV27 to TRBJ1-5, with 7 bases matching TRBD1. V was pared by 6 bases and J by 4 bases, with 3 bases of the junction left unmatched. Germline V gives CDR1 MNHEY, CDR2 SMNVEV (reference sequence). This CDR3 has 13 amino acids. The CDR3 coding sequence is TGTGCCAGCAGCTGGGACAGTAATCAGCCCCAGCATTTT. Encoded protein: CASSWDSNQPQHF.

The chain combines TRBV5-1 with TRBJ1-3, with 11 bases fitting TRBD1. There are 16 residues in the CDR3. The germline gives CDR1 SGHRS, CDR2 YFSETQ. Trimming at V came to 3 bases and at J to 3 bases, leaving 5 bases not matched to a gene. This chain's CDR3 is CASSYGQGAVGNTIYF. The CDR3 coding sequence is TGCGCCAGCAGCTACGGACAGGGGGCGGTTGGAAACACCATATATTTT.

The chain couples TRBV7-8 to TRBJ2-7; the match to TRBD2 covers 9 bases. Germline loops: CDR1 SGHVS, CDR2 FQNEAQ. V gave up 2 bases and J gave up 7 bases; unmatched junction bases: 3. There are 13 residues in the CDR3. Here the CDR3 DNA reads TGTGCCAGCAGCTTACGGAGCGGGGGGGAGCAGTACTTC. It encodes CASSLRSGGEQYF.

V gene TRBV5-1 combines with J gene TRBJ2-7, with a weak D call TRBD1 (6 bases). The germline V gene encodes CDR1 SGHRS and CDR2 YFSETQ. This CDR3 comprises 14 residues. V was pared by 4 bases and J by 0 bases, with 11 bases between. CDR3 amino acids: CASSPGTTSYEQYF. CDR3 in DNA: TGCGCCAGCAGCCCCGGGACAACCTCCTACGAGCAGTACTTC. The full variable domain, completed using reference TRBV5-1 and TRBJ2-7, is KAGVTQTPRYLIKTRGQQVTLSCSPISGHRSVSWYQQTPGQGLQFLFEYFSETQRNKGNFPGRFSGRQFSNSRSEMNVSTLELGDSALYLCASSPGTTSYEQYFGPGTRLTVT.

The CDR3 reads CASSFRGYNADTQYF. DNA for the CDR3: TGCGCCAGCAGCTTTAGAGGATATAACGCAGATACGCAGTATTTT. V gene TRBV5-1 combines with J gene TRBJ2-3; unclear D gene. The CDR3 runs 15 residues. Trimming took 2 bases from V and 4 from J, leaving 14 bases between them. Per the germline V gene, CDR1 is SGHRS and CDR2 is YFSETQ.

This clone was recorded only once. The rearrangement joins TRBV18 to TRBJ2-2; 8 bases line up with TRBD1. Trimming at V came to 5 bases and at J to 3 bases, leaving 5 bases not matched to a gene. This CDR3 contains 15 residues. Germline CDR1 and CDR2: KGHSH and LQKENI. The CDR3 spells CASSEDRVDTGELFF. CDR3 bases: TGTGCCAGCTCAGAGGACAGGGTGGACACCGGGGAGCTGTTTTTT.

The CDR3 sequence is CASSLGTGVESYNEQFF. Written as DNA, the CDR3 is TGTGCCAGCAGCTTAGGGACAGGGGTTGAGTCCTACAATGAGCAGTTCTTC. J is TRBJ2-1 and V is TRBV11-2; 9 nucleotides line up with TRBD1. Trimming at V came to 1 base and at J to 1 base, leaving 5 bases not matched to a gene. In germline, CDR1 is SGHAT, CDR2 FQNNGV. The CDR3 has 17 residues.

CDR3 protein: CASSLNSGANVLTF. The CDR3 DNA follows: TGTGCCAGCAGTTTAAACTCTGGGGCCAACGTCCTGACTTTC. The V gene is TRBV6-6, the J gene TRBJ2-6; D is undetermined. The V end was cut by 4 bases, the J end by 0 bases, with 4 bases between. Per germline, CDR1 MNHNY and CDR2 SVGAGI (reference sequence). This CDR3 contains 14 residues.

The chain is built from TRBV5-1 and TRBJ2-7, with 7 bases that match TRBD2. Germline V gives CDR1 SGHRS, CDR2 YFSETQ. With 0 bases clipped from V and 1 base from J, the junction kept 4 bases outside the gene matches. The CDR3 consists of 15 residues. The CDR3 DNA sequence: TGCGCCAGCAGCTTGGAGACGGGGGGATCCTACGAGCAGTACTTC. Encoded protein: CASSLETGGSYEQYF. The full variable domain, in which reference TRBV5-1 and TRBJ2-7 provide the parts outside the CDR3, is KAGVTQTPRYLIKTRGQQVTLSCSPISGHRSVSWYQQTPGQGLQFLFEYFSETQRNKGNFPGRFSGRQFSNSRSEMNVSTLELGDSALYLCASSLETGGSYEQYFGPGTRLTVT.

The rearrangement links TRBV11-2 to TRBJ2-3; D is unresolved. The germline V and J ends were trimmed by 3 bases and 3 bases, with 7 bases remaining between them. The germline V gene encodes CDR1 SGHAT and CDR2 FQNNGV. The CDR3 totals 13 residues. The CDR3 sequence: CASSFSPTDTQYF. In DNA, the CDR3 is TGTGCCAGCAGCTTTAGTCCGACAGATACGCAGTATTTT. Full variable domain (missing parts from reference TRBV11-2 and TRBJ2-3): EAGVAQSPRYKIIEKRQSVAFWCNPISGHATLYWYQQILGQGPKLLIQFQNNGVVDDSQLPKDRFSAERLKGVDSTLKIQPAKLEDSAVYLCASSFSPTDTQYFGPGTRLTVL.

The CDR3 loop reads CASSIPEVSYNEQFF. DNA of the CDR3: TGTGCCAGTAGTATACCGGAGGTCTCCTACAATGAGCAGTTCTTC. The gene calls are TRBV19 and TRBJ2-1; D perhaps matches TRBD2 (5 bases). Trimming pared 2 bases from V and 0 bases from J, leaving 8 bases between. The CDR3 loop spans 15 amino acids. Germline values: CDR1 LNHDA, CDR2 SQIVND (reference sequence).

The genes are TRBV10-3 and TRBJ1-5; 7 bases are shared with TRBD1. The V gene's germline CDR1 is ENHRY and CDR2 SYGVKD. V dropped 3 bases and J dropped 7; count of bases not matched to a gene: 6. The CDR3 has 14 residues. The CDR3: CAISEVRGKQPQHF. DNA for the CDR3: TGTGCCATCAGTGAAGTCAGGGGGAAGCAGCCCCAGCATTTT.

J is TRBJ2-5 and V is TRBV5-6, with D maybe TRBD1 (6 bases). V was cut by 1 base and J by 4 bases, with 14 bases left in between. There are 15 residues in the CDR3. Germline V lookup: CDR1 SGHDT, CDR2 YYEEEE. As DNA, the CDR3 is TGTGCCAGCAGCTTGTCGCTAACAGGGAGAGAGACCCAGTACTTC. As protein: CASSLSLTGRETQYF.

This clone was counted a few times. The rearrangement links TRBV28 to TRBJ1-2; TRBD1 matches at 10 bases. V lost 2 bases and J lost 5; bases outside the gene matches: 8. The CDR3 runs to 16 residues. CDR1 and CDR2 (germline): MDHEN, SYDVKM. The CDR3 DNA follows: TGTGCCAGCAGTTTACCATGGACAGGGGGAAATTATGGCTACACCTTC. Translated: CASSLPWTGGNYGYTF.

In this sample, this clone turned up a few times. The CDR3 region is CASLRGGGAYGYTF. The CDR3 DNA reads TGTGCCAGCCTGAGGGGAGGGGGAGCCTATGGCTACACCTTC. The genes are TRBV7-2 and TRBJ1-2; TRBD1 might be the D (6 bases). Germline CDR1 is SGHTA and CDR2 is FQGNSA. V lost 8 bases and J 4 bases, leaving 17 bases between the germline ends. The CDR3 is 14 residues long.

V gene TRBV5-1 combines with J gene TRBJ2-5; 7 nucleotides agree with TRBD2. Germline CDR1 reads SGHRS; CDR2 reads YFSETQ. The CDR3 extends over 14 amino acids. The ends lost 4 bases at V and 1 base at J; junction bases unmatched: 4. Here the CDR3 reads CASSHGEGQETQYF. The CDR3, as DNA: TGCGCCAGCAGCCACGGGGAGGGCCAAGAGACCCAGTACTTC.